The next 10 T cell receptor beta chains were all read from a single sample in a study of T cells in localized non-small cell lung cancer (dated by TCRdb to about 2020). The library was built by means of the immunoSEQ multiplex PCR assay. Sourced from immuneACCESS, this table was stored by TCRdb with only in-frame sequences that have V and J called. A share of the clones is absent; for the studies checked, an unresolved V gene accounts for under half, and the remainder has no known explanation. In all, the sample holds tens of thousands of clones, and about 86% of those were seen once. The ten largest account for roughly 4.8% of the sample. The sample was peripheral blood mononuclear cells, taken before any cancer treatment. The origin of the receptors is a man aged 40-75 years with stage III lung adenocarcinoma.

The chain couples TRBV5-1 to TRBJ2-3; TRBD2 agrees at 9 bases. The germline V gene encodes CDR1 SGHRS and CDR2 YFSETQ. This CDR3 is 17 amino acids long. V trimming: 0 bases; J trimming: 8 bases; junction bases outside the gene matches: 13. The CDR3 nucleotides read TGCGCCAGCAGCTTGGCCGGGGCTAGCGGGACCCGTGGTACGCAGTATTTT. It is translated as CASSLAGASGTRGTQYF.

The chain joins TRBV5-1 to TRBJ2-4; 7 nucleotides align to TRBD1. This CDR3 is built from 15 residues. Germline-derived CDR1 and CDR2 are SGHRS and YFSETQ. The trim removed 3 bases at V and 7 bases at J, leaving 10 bases unmatched. The CDR3 DNA follows: TGCGCCAGCAGCTCCCGACGACAGGGAATGAACATTCAGTACTTC. Protein product: CASSSRRQGMNIQYF.

The chain joins TRBV7-8 to TRBJ2-7; tentative D call: TRBD1 (6 bases). V was pared by 2 bases and J by 2 bases, with 10 bases between. This CDR3 spans 14 amino acids. Germline values: CDR1 SGHVS, CDR2 FQNEAQ. This CDR3 reads CASSLTGPPYEQYF. The CDR3, as DNA: TGTGCCAGCAGCTTAACAGGGCCCCCCTACGAGCAGTACTTC.

This clone was detected once. The genes are TRBV11-1 and TRBJ2-7; D might be TRBD2 (6 bases). The ends were cut back, 1 base at V and 6 bases at J, with 13 bases in the middle. CDR1 and CDR2 (germline): SGHAT, FQDESV (reference sequence). The CDR3 covers 14 residues. The CDR3 spells CASSLVAAGSEQYV. The CDR3 region has the DNA TGTGCCAGCAGCTTAGTCGCCGCCGGGAGCGAGCAGTACGTC.

On this clone itself: At one of its ends the junction is not consistent with the germline gene, which may arise from a read error. The V and J genes are TRBV7-9 and TRBJ2-3; a possible D gene is TRBD2 (6 bases). The germline gives CDR1 SEHNR, CDR2 FQNEAQ (reference sequence). This CDR3 comprises 14 residues. CDR3 nucleotides: TGTGCCAGCAGCCTAGCGATTAGCACAGATACGCAGTATTTT. Encoded protein: CASSLAISTDTQYF. The variable domain in full, with the rest retrieved from reference TRBV7-9 and TRBJ2-3, is DTGVSQNPRHKITKRGQNVTFRCDPISEHNRLYWYRQTLGQGPEFLTYFQNEAQLEKSRLLSDRFSAERPKGSFSTLEIQRTEQGDSAMYLCASSLAISTDTQYFGPGTRLTVL.

CDR3 amino acids: CASSYSGIGQGNTIYF. CDR3 sequence (DNA): TGTGCCAGCAGTTACTCGGGAATAGGTCAAGGAAACACCATATATTTT. The chain combines TRBV6-5 with TRBJ1-3; no definite D call. The V end lost 0 bases, the J end lost 4 bases, and 13 bases lay between the germline ends. This CDR3 has 16 amino acids. Germline CDR1 and CDR2: MNHEY and SVGAGI.

This chain links TRBV4-1 with TRBJ2-2; D is tentatively TRBD1 or TRBD2 (6 bases each). Trimming pared 6 bases from V and 6 bases from J, leaving 17 bases between. Germline CDR1 reads MGHRA; CDR2 reads YSYEKL. The CDR3 runs to 15 residues. CDR3 sequence: CASRGGEGQAGELFF. The DNA of the CDR3 is TGCGCCAGCAGGGGGGGCGAGGGGCAGGCCGGGGAGCTGTTTTTT.

The genes are TRBV6-5 and TRBJ2-1; 7 bases map to TRBD1. Germline assignment: CDR1 MNHEY and CDR2 SVGAGI. Trimming took 2 bases from V and 4 from J; bases not matched to a gene: 2. This CDR3 contains 14 residues. The CDR3, as DNA: TGTGCCAGCAGTTACCGACAGGGATACAATGAGCAGTTCTTC. Its translation: CASSYRQGYNEQFF.

This sequence joins TRBV2 and TRBJ2-5; TRBD1 aligns across 8 bases. The J segment lost 1 base and the V segment lost 4 bases, leaving 2 bases of the junction unmatched. This CDR3 has 14 residues. CDR1 and CDR2 (germline): SNHLY, FYNNEI. The CDR3 here is CASSGQGTQETQYF. CDR3 nucleotides: TGTGCCAGCAGTGGACAGGGGACCCAAGAGACCCAGTACTTC.

This clone has only one observation. This chain uses TRBV10-3 with TRBJ2-5, with TRBD1 identical over 8 bases. V shed 7 bases, J shed 6 bases, and the junction held 7 bases outside the gene matches. Germline assignment: CDR1 ENHRY and CDR2 SYGVKD. The CDR3 length is 13 residues. CDR3 sequence reads: CAIKGQEFKTQYF. CDR3 sequence (DNA): TGTGCCATCAAGGGACAGGAGTTTAAGACCCAGTACTTC.